Reported below is one T cell receptor beta chain. Germline loops: CDR1 MDHEN, CDR2 SYDVKM. V lost 6 bases and J 7 bases, leaving 18 bases between the germline ends. This CDR3 is built from 14 residues. This sample was included in a study of blood T cell repertoires in COVID-19. About the study: The analysed material was cDNA or gDNA that came from T cells, B-cell-depleted T cells, or PBMCs.

As originally analysed: For nucleated cells, counts were estimated from reference gene primer amplification. Using immunoSEQ multiplex PCR, the repertoire was profiled, and TCRdb retains in-frame clones only, with some absent. V and J calls plus clone size are reproduced from that table; the DNA served to infer D and trimming. The sample has 45,000 to 65,000 clones, 78% seen once. The specimen sequenced was peripheral blood. This chain links TRBV28 with TRBJ1-2; D is perhaps TRBD1 (5 bases). This TCR derives from a human donor in a cohort sampled during active COVID-19. The CDR3, as DNA: TGTGCCAGCAGCCCTGGGGGGGATATTGGTGGCTACACCTTC. Protein: CASSPGGDIGGYTF.